Shown below are 3 T cell receptor beta chains from a single sample sequenced in a study of early stage breast cancer tumors. Here immunoSEQ multiplex PCR was the method, and the copy in TCRdb shows in-frame clones only, minus some. The table includes tens of thousands of clones, around 69% detected once. The sample taken for sequencing was blood. These receptors all come from a person between 45 and 65 years old with breast cancer.

The V and J genes are TRBV2 and TRBJ1-2; 8 nucleotides agree with TRBD1. From germline, CDR1 is SNHLY and CDR2 FYNNEI. V dropped 5 bases and J dropped 7; count of bases not matched to a gene: 3. The CDR3 contains 12 residues. CDR3 nucleotides: TGTGCCAGCAGTTCGGACAGGGTTGGCTACACCTTC. Its protein product is CASSSDRVGYTF.

The chain joins TRBV6-5 to TRBJ2-1, with 10 bases that match TRBD2. V shed 2 bases and J 5 bases; nucleotides not matched to a gene: 3. This CDR3 is 15 amino acids long. CDR1 MNHEY and CDR2 SVGAGI come from the germline V gene. The chain's CDR3 is CASSYGLAANNEQFF. The DNA for the CDR3 is TGTGCCAGCAGTTACGGACTAGCGGCCAACAATGAGCAGTTCTTC.

The V call is TRBV7-2, the J call TRBJ2-2; the match to TRBD2 covers 7 bases. The CDR3 totals 15 residues. V was pared by 5 bases and J by 6 bases, with 9 bases of the junction left unmatched. The germline CDR1 and CDR2 sequences are SGHTA and FQGNSA. CDR3 sequence: CASSLGWGGAGELFF. In DNA form, the CDR3 reads TGTGCCAGCAGCCTCGGATGGGGGGGAGCCGGGGAGCTGTTTTTT.